This T cell receptor beta chain emerged from a study of regulatory T cells in long-lasting Graves disease. Points from the study as a whole: Investigators studied peripheral blood only, not thyroid tissue.

This clonotype was observed many times. Its antigen is still unknown. Time point indicated: newly diagnosed GD, antithyroid drugs for less than 3 months. RNA extracted from PBMCs served as the sequencing template. Libraries of TCR beta came from iRepertoire HTBI primers plus Arm-PCR of CDR3 regions. TCRdb used MiXCR to reprocess the multiplex PCR reads, holding one entry per CDR3 protein. The sample records more than 450,000 distinct CDR3 sequences, 15% to 20% being singletons. The sample was also linked to a second study, of T cells in Graves' hyperthyroidism and ophthalmopathy.

This receptor was taken from a man aged 35 to 55 with Graves disease. The sequences come from peripheral blood mononuclear cells (PBMCs), collected at new diagnosis, from a patient treated with antithyroid drugs.

CDR3 bases: TGTGCCAGCAGTTTGTGGGTCAACGCGAACACCGGGGAGCTGTTTTTT. Protein: CASSLWVNANTGELFF. J is TRBJ2-2 and V is TRBV12-3 or TRBV12-4; no clear D gene. V was trimmed by 3 bases and J by 0 bases, leaving 11 bases between them. The CDR3 is made up of 16 amino acids.